What follows are 7 T cell receptor beta chains derived from one specimen sequenced in a study of shared clonotypes between healthy human individuals (dated by TCRdb to about 2020). The library was produced with the immunoSEQ multiplex PCR assay. The table was pulled from immuneACCESS by TCRdb, which kept in-frame rearrangements only. Such tables lose some clones; where checked, under half of the loss comes from unresolved V genes, and the rest has no known cause. The sample records 550,000 to 700,000 clones, about three quarters of which are singletons. Of the sample, around 2% is held by the ten largest clones. Sequencing input: memory CD4+ T cells sorted from blood. The sample's cell subset or site label is to be understood as: CD45RA-negative fraction. The source of these receptors is a woman under 40 in good health.

This clone is a singleton in its sample. The CDR3 sequence is CASSVGTPRGETQYF. The CDR3 DNA is TGTGCCAGCAGCGTAGGGACGCCAAGGGGAGAGACCCAGTACTTC. The chain couples TRBV9 to TRBJ2-5; the D gene is possibly TRBD1 (5 bases). The CDR3 contains 15 residues. The V and J ends lost 0 bases and 4 bases respectively, with 13 bases between them. Germline values: CDR1 SGDLS, CDR2 YYNGEE.

The rearrangement links TRBV28 to TRBJ2-7; 8 bases fit TRBD2. The V segment lost 8 bases and the J segment 5 bases; nucleotides outside the gene matches: 8. The CDR3 extends over 13 amino acids. Germline V gene data show CDR1 as MDHEN and CDR2 as SYDVKM. The CDR3 region is CASAGGAGDEQYF. DNA for the CDR3: TGTGCCAGCGCCGGGGGGGCAGGGGACGAGCAGTACTTC.

J is TRBJ2-5 and V is TRBV25-1; 10 nucleotides align to TRBD1. The better agreement between TRBJ2-7 and the DNA end casts doubt on the J call. Per germline, CDR1 MGHDK and CDR2 SYGVNS. CDR3 length equals 14 residues. CDR3 residues: CASTGQGVSYEQYF. The DNA of the CDR3 is TGTGCCAGCACCGGACAGGGGGTCTCCTACGAGCAGTACTTC.

This clone was counted ten times or more. This chain joins TRBV7-9 and TRBJ1-1, with D maybe TRBD1 (6 bases). Germline-derived CDR1 and CDR2 are SEHNR and FQNEAQ (reference sequence). The CDR3 has 15 residues. The V and J ends lost 1 base and 2 bases respectively, with 11 bases between them. This CDR3 is CASSLVRQVNTEAFF. The CDR3 nucleotides are TGTGCCAGCAGCTTAGTGCGACAGGTAAACACTGAAGCTTTCTTT.

Points on this clone: This specimen includes other DNA sequences encoding the same CDR3. The J gene is TRBJ2-7, the V gene TRBV30; 7 bases align to TRBD2. The CDR3 is made up of 12 amino acids. Germline loops: CDR1 GTSNPN, CDR2 SVGIG (reference sequence). V was clipped by 4 bases and J by 1 base; unmatched bases: 1. The CDR3 is CAWTSGSYEQYF. The CDR3 DNA is TGTGCCTGGACTAGCGGTTCCTACGAGCAGTACTTC.

The rearrangement links TRBV19 to TRBJ1-5; no clear D gene. Germline CDR1 is LNHDA and CDR2 is SQIVND (reference sequence). The CDR3 runs 13 residues. V was shortened by 3 bases and J by 6 bases, with 9 bases between the two germline ends. In DNA, the CDR3 is TGTGCCAGTAGTATTCAGGTAACTCAGCCCCAGCATTTT. Translated: CASSIQVTQPQHF. Looking up the rest from reference TRBV19 and TRBJ1-5 gives the full variable domain: DGGITQSPKYLFRKEGQNVTLSCEQNLNHDAMYWYRQDPGQGLRLIYYSQIVNDFQKGDIAEGYSVSREKKESFPLTVTSAQKNPTAFYLCASSIQVTQPQHFGDGTRLSIL.

This clone turned up a few times. The gene calls are TRBV2 and TRBJ1-5; D is ambiguous. CDR1 is SNHLY and CDR2 is FYNNEI in the germline V gene. The CDR3 contains 14 residues. Trimming pared 4 bases from V and 1 base from J, leaving 8 bases between. CDR3 loop: CASSAAASNQPQHF. In nucleotides, the CDR3 is TGTGCCAGCAGTGCTGCAGCCAGCAATCAGCCCCAGCATTTT.